This T cell receptor beta chain was profiled in a study of blood T cell repertoires in COVID-19. Study-level background: The United States, Italy and Spain provided the acute and convalescent COVID-19 samples. In each case, the material was cDNA or gDNA derived from T cells, B-cell-depleted T cells, or PBMCs.

Original data processing: Reference gene primer amplification in the assay estimated nucleated cell counts. Profiled with immunoSEQ multiplex PCR; TCRdb holds only in-frame clones, not every one. The DNA was the basis for D and trimming; V, J and clone size are from that table. The profile shows roughly 340,000 clones, 75% to 90% of them singletons. Only a few counts were recorded for this clone. V was pared by 5 bases and J by 5 bases, with 6 bases of the junction left unmatched. The CDR3 extends over 14 amino acids. The V gene's germline CDR1 is SEHNR and CDR2 FQNEAQ (reference sequence). Seattle-derived patients entered the study during active infection and were followed longitudinally.

The sample was peripheral blood. The rearrangement uses TRBV7-9 and TRBJ1-3; 7 bases agree with TRBD1. This sequence was found in a woman between 50 and 59 years old with COVID-19, enrolled during active disease. The CDR3 DNA sequence: TGTGCCAGCAGCCCGGGACAGAATAGAAACACCATATATTTT. It translates to CASSPGQNRNTIYF.